Each of the 3 T cell receptor beta chains below was sequenced from the same sample in a study of T cells after yellow fever vaccination. TCRdb reprocessed the 5' RACE reads via MiXCR and lists one record per CDR3 protein. The top ten clones hold under 0.8% of a sample with about 140,000 distinct CDR3 sequences, 6.6% of them seen once. Sequenced material: CD4+ T cells sorted from PBMCs, taken 10 days after the yellow fever booster vaccination. The receptor set was obtained from a man aged 25 to 45 who received the YFV17D yellow fever vaccine.

This clonotype was seen at least ten times. This chain links TRBV29-1 with TRBJ2-5, with D uncertain. The V gene's germline CDR1 is SQVTM and CDR2 ANQGSEA. This CDR3 region has 10 residues. The germline V and J ends were trimmed by 5 bases and 1 base, with 2 bases remaining between them. This CDR3 reads CSVFQETQYF. The CDR3, as DNA: TGCAGCGTTTTCCAAGAGACCCAGTACTTC.

This clonotype was picked up many times. The rearrangement joins TRBV4-3 to TRBJ2-5; TRBD1 is a possible D gene (6 bases). Deletions cut 4 bases from V and 1 base from J, with 7 bases between. Germline values: CDR1 LGHNA, CDR2 YSLEER. CDR3 length equals 13 residues. In DNA, the CDR3 is TGCGCCAGCAGCCTGGACAGCCAAGAGACCCAGTACTTC. Translation: CASSLDSQETQYF.

Many counts were recorded for this clonotype. The chain employs TRBV6-5 and TRBJ2-2; no clear D. Germline lookup yields CDR1 MNHEY and CDR2 SVGAGI. This CDR3 is built from 11 residues. The V end was cut by 4 bases, the J end by 7 bases, with 4 bases between. Here the CDR3 reads CASSWIGELFF. The DNA for the CDR3 is TGTGCCAGCAGTTGGATCGGGGAGCTGTTTTTT.